The 25 T cell receptor beta chains reported below all come from one sample, sequenced in a study of T-cell memory formation after mild COVID-19. TCRdb processed the 5' RACE reads anew with MiXCR; each CDR3 protein has one entry. The sample yields 200,000 to 250,000 distinct CDR3 sequences, 15% seen once. Source material: PBMCs or a T cell subset sorted from them (not recorded which). Every receptor here comes from an adult woman who had mild COVID-19 (a few samples of this study predate the infection). Cell type and time point are not known.

The V and J genes are TRBV7-3 and TRBJ1-1; D remains unclear. The germline gives CDR1 SGHTA, CDR2 FQGTGA. The CDR3 has 13 residues. Trimming stripped 0 bases from V and 6 bases from J, with 8 bases between. In nucleotides, the CDR3 is TGTGCCAGCAGCTTAACGGCCAGAGCTGAAGCTTTCTTT. Protein sequence: CASSLTARAEAFF.

This chain links TRBV5-1 with TRBJ1-1; D ambiguous. The V gene lost 0 bases and the J gene lost 0 bases, with 12 bases spanning the gap. The CDR3 is made up of 16 amino acids. The germline CDR1 and CDR2 sequences are SGHRS and YFSETQ. The CDR3 is CASSLVAGIMNTEAFF. CDR3 bases: TGCGCCAGCAGCTTGGTGGCGGGGATTATGAACACTGAAGCTTTCTTT.

In this sample, this clonotype turned up a few times. V usage is TRBV29-1 and J usage is TRBJ2-5; D is unresolved. The CDR3 has 10 residues. The germline V gene has CDR1 SQVTM and CDR2 ANQGSEA. The germline V and J ends were trimmed by 4 bases and 5 bases, with 5 bases remaining between them. The CDR3 loop is CSVGSETQYF. In DNA form, the CDR3 reads TGCAGCGTTGGGTCTGAGACCCAGTACTTC.

V and J are TRBV29-1 and TRBJ1-4; 8 nucleotides agree with TRBD1. V lost 3 bases, J lost 8 bases, and 8 bases stayed unmatched. Germline CDR1 and CDR2: SQVTM and ANQGSEA. The CDR3 loop spans 14 amino acids. The CDR3 is CSVDRGRGGEKLFF. In DNA form, the CDR3 reads TGCAGCGTTGACAGGGGGCGCGGAGGAGAAAAACTGTTTTTT.

This clonotype was detected a few times. This rearrangement joins TRBV2 to TRBJ2-1, with D uncertain. V was cut by 4 bases and J by 9 bases, with 10 bases left in between. CDR1 is SNHLY and CDR2 is FYNNEI in the germline V gene. The CDR3 length is 12 residues. Here the CDR3 DNA reads TGTGCCAGCAGTGGATCTGTAAGTGAGCAGTTCTTC. Encoded protein: CASSGSVSEQFF.

A few counts support this clonotype. The V and J genes are TRBV5-1 and TRBJ2-7, with a possible D match to TRBD1 (7 bases). The V gene lost 3 bases and the J gene lost 0 bases, with 10 bases spanning the gap. The germline CDR1 and CDR2 sequences are SGHRS and YFSETQ. CDR3 length: 14 amino acids. For the CDR3, the DNA is TGCGCCAGCAGCTGGAGGGACAGCTCCTACGAGCAGTACTTC. Its protein is CASSWRDSSYEQYF.

In its sample, this clonotype was seen a few times. The chain joins TRBV7-2 to TRBJ1-5, with D perhaps TRBD1 (5 bases). Looked up from germline, CDR1 is SGHTA and CDR2 is FQGNSA. The CDR3 is 15 amino acids. V dropped 6 bases and J dropped 2 bases, with 14 bases sitting between them. The CDR3 DNA sequence: TGTGCCAGCAGGGAAGGGGAAATTGGCAATCAGCCCCAGCATTTT. Amino acid sequence: CASREGEIGNQPQHF.

The rearrangement joins TRBV9 to TRBJ2-1; D unclear. The CDR3 spans 14 residues. Germline V CDR1 and CDR2: SGDLS, YYNGEE. Trimming stripped 1 base from V and 8 bases from J, with 13 bases between. CDR3 nucleotide sequence: TGTGCCAGCAGCGTAACCAGCCAGAGAGATGAGCAGTTCTTC. Its protein is CASSVTSQRDEQFF.

This clonotype was seen ten or more times. The chain links TRBV5-1 to TRBJ2-7; D gene uncertain. V lost 5 bases to trimming and J lost 7 bases, with 13 bases between them. Looked up from germline, CDR1 is SGHRS and CDR2 is YFSETQ. The length of the CDR3 is 12 residues. In DNA form, the CDR3 reads TGCGCCAGCAGTCGTACATGGGGAGAGCAGTACTTC. Translating gives CASSRTWGEQYF. Full variable domain (outside the CDR3, taken from reference TRBV5-1 and TRBJ2-7): KAGVTQTPRYLIKTRGQQVTLSCSPISGHRSVSWYQQTPGQGLQFLFEYFSETQRNKGNFPGRFSGRQFSNSRSEMNVSTLELGDSALYLCASSRTWGEQYFGPGTRLTVT.

J is TRBJ2-7 and V is TRBV6-2 or TRBV6-3, with 8 bases fitting TRBD1. Germline CDR1 reads MNHEY; CDR2 reads SVGEGT. V lost 7 bases to trimming and J lost 6 bases; unmatched junction nucleotides: 5. CDR3 length equals 12 residues. The chain's CDR3 is CASTRTGFEQYF. CDR3 in DNA: TGTGCCAGCACCAGGACAGGGTTCGAGCAGTACTTC.

This chain joins TRBV6-2 or TRBV6-3 and TRBJ1-1; the D gene is possibly TRBD1 (5 bases). Per the germline V gene, CDR1 is MNHEY and CDR2 is SVGEGT. Trimming cost V 6 bases and J 0 bases, with 14 bases left between them. The CDR3 sequence is 15 residues long. CDR3 DNA: TGTGCCAGCAGGGGACCTGACAAGATGAACACTGAAGCTTTCTTT. The encoded protein is CASRGPDKMNTEAFF.

This clonotype has at least ten counts. The chain is built from TRBV9 and TRBJ2-6; D not resolved. The CDR3 is 14 amino acids. Looked up from germline, CDR1 is SGDLS and CDR2 is YYNGEE. The germline V and J ends were trimmed by 2 bases and 3 bases, with 6 bases remaining between them. CDR3 in amino acids: CASSVRLGANVLTF. CDR3 nucleotides: TGTGCCAGCAGCGTCAGGCTTGGGGCCAACGTCCTGACTTTC.

The chain is built from TRBV5-5 and TRBJ1-2; 7 nucleotides line up with TRBD1. Germline CDR1 and CDR2: SGHKS and YYEKEE (reference sequence). V lost 2 bases and J lost 6; bases outside the gene matches: 4. This CDR3 spans 13 amino acids. Written as DNA, the CDR3 is TGTGCCAGCAGCTTTAAGGGGGCGGATGGCTACACCTTC. The encoded protein is CASSFKGADGYTF.

The J gene is TRBJ2-3, the V gene TRBV5-1; D is possibly TRBD1 (6 bases). Trimming took 4 bases from V and 2 from J, leaving 14 bases between them. The CDR3 totals 15 residues. Looked up from germline, CDR1 is SGHRS and CDR2 is YFSETQ. The CDR3 loop is CASSRRQATTDTQYF. The CDR3 nucleotides read TGCGCCAGCAGCAGACGACAGGCAACCACAGATACGCAGTATTTT. Full variable domain (remainder filled in from reference TRBV5-1 and TRBJ2-3): KAGVTQTPRYLIKTRGQQVTLSCSPISGHRSVSWYQQTPGQGLQFLFEYFSETQRNKGNFPGRFSGRQFSNSRSEMNVSTLELGDSALYLCASSRRQATTDTQYFGPGTRLTVL.

The chain carries TRBV20-1 and TRBJ2-5; 14 bases align to TRBD2. Trimming cost V 5 bases and J 5 bases; bases outside gene matches: 7. The CDR3 sequence is 15 residues long. Germline V CDR1 and CDR2: DFQATT, SNEGSKA (reference sequence). CDR3 bases: TGCAGTGCTCCTGGACTAGCGGGGGGCCGGGAGACCCAGTACTTC. As protein: CSAPGLAGGRETQYF.

V gene TRBV12-3 or TRBV12-4 combines with J gene TRBJ1-1, with unresolved D. The length of the CDR3 is 13 residues. V gave up 6 bases and J gave up 3 bases, with 11 bases separating them. The CDR3 region has the DNA TGTGCCAGCAGCTCTAACACGTACACTGAAGCTTTCTTT. This gives the protein CASSSNTYTEAFF.

This clonotype was recorded many times. The chain links TRBV7-9 to TRBJ2-1, with TRBD1 matching over 7 bases. Germline V CDR1 and CDR2: SEHNR, FQNEAQ (reference sequence). The CDR3 has 16 amino acids. V shed 1 base and J 3 bases; nucleotides not matched to a gene: 6. The CDR3 region is CASSLGWTGYYNEQFF. In nucleotides, the CDR3 is TGTGCCAGCAGCTTAGGCTGGACAGGCTACTACAATGAGCAGTTCTTC.

V is TRBV7-3 and J is TRBJ2-1; D may match TRBD1 or TRBD2 (6 bases each). Germline V lookup: CDR1 SGHTA, CDR2 FQGTGA. The CDR3 has 14 residues. V gave up 5 bases and J gave up 13 bases, with 21 bases separating them. The CDR3 DNA is TGTGCCAGCAGCCGAGACTACTTCGGGGGCCTTCAGTTCTTC. This sequence encodes CASSRDYFGGLQFF.

A few counts support this clonotype. V gene TRBV12-3 or TRBV12-4 combines with J gene TRBJ1-4; 7 positions agree with TRBD1. The CDR3 has 13 amino acids. With V trimmed by 7 bases and J by 5 bases, 4 bases remained unmatched. CDR3 bases: TGTGCCAGCACTGCAGGGGGGAATGAAAAACTGTTTTTT. Protein product: CASTAGGNEKLFF.

The V and J genes are TRBV15 and TRBJ2-5, with D perhaps TRBD2 (5 bases). The CDR3 spans 13 residues. Germline loops: CDR1 LNHNV, CDR2 YYDKDF (reference sequence). Trimming pared 3 bases from V and 5 bases from J, leaving 10 bases between. CDR3 DNA: TGTGCCACCAGCAGGACGGGGAGCGAGACCCAGTACTTC. Translation gives CATSRTGSETQYF.

This chain joins TRBV3-1 and TRBJ2-1; D is uncertain. CDR3 length: 13 residues. V lost 2 bases and J 6 bases, leaving 8 bases between the germline ends. Per the germline V gene, CDR1 is LGHDT and CDR2 is YNNKEL (reference sequence). DNA of the CDR3: TGTGCCAGCAGCCAATGGACGGTCAATGAGCAGTTCTTC. Translating it yields CASSQWTVNEQFF.

This clonotype was seen only a few times. The rearrangement uses TRBV6-1 and TRBJ2-3, with a possible D match to TRBD2 (7 bases). The CDR3 runs to 12 residues. V was shortened by 10 bases and J by 2 bases, with 10 bases between the two germline ends. Germline V gene sequence: CDR1 MNHNS, CDR2 SASEGT. As DNA, the CDR3 is TGTGCCATCCGGGGGGCCACAGATACGCAGTATTTT. Translation gives CAIRGATDTQYF.

This chain uses TRBV7-2 with TRBJ1-1, with 7 nucleotides matching TRBD1. V was clipped by 5 bases and J by 5 bases; unmatched bases: 8. There are 14 residues in the CDR3. CDR1 is SGHTA, CDR2 FQGNSA, per germline. CDR3 nucleotides: TGTGCCAGCAGCCAAGCACAGGGGAGGACTGAAGCTTTCTTT. Its translation is CASSQAQGRTEAFF.

V and J are TRBV7-6 and TRBJ1-2; 7 nucleotides line up with TRBD1. Trimming removed 5 bases from V and 7 bases from J; junction bases left unmatched: 13. The CDR3 is 15 amino acids. CDR1 and CDR2 (germline): SGHVS, FNYEAQ. The CDR3 here is CASSARDRPAGGYTF. The DNA for the CDR3 is TGTGCCAGCAGCGCCCGGGACAGACCAGCGGGTGGCTACACCTTC.

This clonotype was seen more than once but under ten times. The gene calls are TRBV12-3 or TRBV12-4 and TRBJ1-5, with unresolved D. The CDR3 is 12 residues long. V lost 7 bases, J lost 7 bases, and 11 bases lay in between. CDR3 loop: CASTAGIQPQHF. Here the CDR3 DNA reads TGTGCCAGCACTGCGGGGATCCAGCCCCAGCATTTT.